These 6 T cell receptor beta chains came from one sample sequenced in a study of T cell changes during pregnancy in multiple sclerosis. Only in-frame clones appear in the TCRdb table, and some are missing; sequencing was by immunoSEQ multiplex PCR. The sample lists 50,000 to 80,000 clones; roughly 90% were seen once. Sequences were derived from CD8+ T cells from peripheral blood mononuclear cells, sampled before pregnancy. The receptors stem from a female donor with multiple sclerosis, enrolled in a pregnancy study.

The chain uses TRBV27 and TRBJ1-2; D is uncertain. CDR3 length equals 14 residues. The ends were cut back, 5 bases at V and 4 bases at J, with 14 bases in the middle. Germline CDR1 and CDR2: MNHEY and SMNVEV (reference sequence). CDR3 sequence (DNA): TGTGCCAGCAGTCCCAATGTCCCATCCTATGGCTACACCTTC. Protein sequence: CASSPNVPSYGYTF.

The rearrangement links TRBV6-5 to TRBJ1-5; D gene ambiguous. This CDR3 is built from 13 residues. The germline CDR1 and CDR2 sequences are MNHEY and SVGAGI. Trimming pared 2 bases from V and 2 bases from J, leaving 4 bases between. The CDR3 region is CASSYQGNQPQHF. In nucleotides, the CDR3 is TGTGCCAGCAGTTACCAGGGCAATCAGCCCCAGCATTTT.

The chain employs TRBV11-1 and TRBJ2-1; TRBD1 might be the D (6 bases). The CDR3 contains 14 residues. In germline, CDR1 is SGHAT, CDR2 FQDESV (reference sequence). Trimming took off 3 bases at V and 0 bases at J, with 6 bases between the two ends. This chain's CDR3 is CASSFRGSYNEQFF. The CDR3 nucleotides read TGTGCCAGCAGCTTCAGGGGCTCCTACAATGAGCAGTTCTTC.

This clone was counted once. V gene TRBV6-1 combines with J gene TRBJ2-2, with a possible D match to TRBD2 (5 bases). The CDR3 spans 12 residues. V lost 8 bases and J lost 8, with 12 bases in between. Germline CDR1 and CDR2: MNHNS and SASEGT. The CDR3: CASYSREGELFF. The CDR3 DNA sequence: TGTGCCAGCTATAGTAGGGAGGGGGAGCTGTTTTTT.

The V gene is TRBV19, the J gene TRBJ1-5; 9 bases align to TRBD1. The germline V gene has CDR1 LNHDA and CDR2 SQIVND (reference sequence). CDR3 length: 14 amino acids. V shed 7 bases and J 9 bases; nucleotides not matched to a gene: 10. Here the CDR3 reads CASTGTGIITPQHF. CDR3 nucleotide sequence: TGTGCCAGTACCGGGACAGGGATCATCACGCCCCAGCATTTT.

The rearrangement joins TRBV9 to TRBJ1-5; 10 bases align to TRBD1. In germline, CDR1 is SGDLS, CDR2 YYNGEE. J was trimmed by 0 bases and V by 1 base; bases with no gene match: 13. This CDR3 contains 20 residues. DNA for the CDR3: TGTGCCAGCAGCGTACGACAGGGGGCCGGGCGGCTGAATAGCAATCAGCCCCAGCATTTT. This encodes CASSVRQGAGRLNSNQPQHF.